The clone carrying this T cell receptor (beta chain) was detected a few times. As processed by the authors: Cell counts per sample came from amplifying reference gene primers. Using immunoSEQ multiplex PCR, the repertoire was profiled, and TCRdb retains in-frame clones only, with some absent. That table is the source of V, J and clone size, and D and trimming were worked out from the DNA. The table shows roughly 260,000 clones, with around four fifths occurring only once. The data were taken from a study of blood T cell repertoires in COVID-19. Whole-study context: Donors in the United States, Italy and Spain gave samples during acute or convalescent COVID-19. PBMCs, B-cell-depleted T cells, or T cells provided the cDNA or gDNA that made up the material.

J was trimmed by 6 bases and V by 5 bases; bases with no gene match: 10. Germline CDR1 is SEHNR and CDR2 is FQNEAQ (reference sequence). The CDR3 sequence is 15 residues long. The V and J genes are TRBV7-9 and TRBJ2-1, with TRBD1 matching 7 bases. The sample comprised peripheral blood. The TCR sequence derives from a woman aged 35 to 49 with active or convalescent COVID-19. The CDR3 here is CASSPKIRQGNEQFF. In DNA, the CDR3 is TGTGCCAGCAGCCCGAAGATTAGACAGGGCAATGAGCAGTTCTTC.